This is a list of T cell receptor beta chains from one sample in a study of blood T cell repertoires in COVID-19. Sequenced by immunoSEQ multiplex PCR; TCRdb stores in-frame clones only, minus some. This table has about 87,000 clones, about 88% appearing once. Sequenced: peripheral blood. Receptors originate from a man aged 40-49 years with acute or convalescent COVID-19. Both conserved end residues are part of each CDR3. Fields, in order: J gene, V gene, clone size, D gene, CDR3 protein, CDR3 DNA. A D gene is named only where the DNA matches it firmly. A row's size may be missing; if present it is once, few, many or a size class.

>TRBJ1-2|TRBV6-5|NA|NA
CASRRGKANYGYTF
TGTGCCAGCAGACGCGGCAAAGCTAACTATGGCTACACCTTC
>TRBJ1-5|TRBV19|NA|TRBD1
CASSMTGGRQPQHF
TGTGCCAGTAGTATGACAGGGGGCAGACAGCCCCAGCATTTT
>TRBJ2-1|TRBV30|NA|NA
CACGISYNEQFF
TGTGCCTGCGGGATCTCCTACAATGAGCAGTTCTTC
>TRBJ1-1|TRBV25-1|once|TRBD1
CASSGTGGEREAFF
TGTGCCAGCAGTGGGACAGGGGGAGAACGGGAAGCTTTCTTT
>TRBJ2-6|TRBV3-1/TRBV3-2|NA|NA
CASSLTEGLNVLTF
TGTGCCAGCAGCCTAACCGAGGGTTTAAACGTCCTGACTTTC
>TRBJ1-1|TRBV9|NA|NA
CASRPQGLAGTEAFF
TGTGCCAGCAGACCACAGGGCCTGGCTGGCACTGAAGCTTTCTTT
>TRBJ2-3|TRBV5-1|NA|TRBD1
CASSQRTPGQGTDTQYF
TGCGCCAGCAGCCAAAGAACGCCGGGACAGGGCACAGATACGCAGTATTTT
>TRBJ1-1|TRBV5-1|NA|NA
CASSLGPEAFF
TGCGCCAGCAGCTTGGGGCCTGAAGCTTTCTTT
>TRBJ2-3|TRBV4-2|NA|TRBD2
CASSQDRLAGVTDTQYF
TGTGCCAGCAGCCAAGATAGGCTAGCGGGAGTCACAGATACGCAGTATTTT
>TRBJ2-2|TRBV3-1/TRBV3-2|few|TRBD2
CASSTAGTSGRASGELFF
TGTGCCAGCAGCACCGCCGGGACTAGCGGGAGGGCTTCCGGGGAGCTGTTTTTT
>TRBJ1-5|TRBV6-6|few|NA
CASSYSGVGQPQHF
TGTGCCAGCAGTTACTCAGGGGTGGGACAGCCCCAGCATTTT
>TRBJ2-7|TRBV5-1|NA|NA
CASSFSQGLFEQYF
TGCGCCAGCAGCTTCAGTCAGGGACTGTTCGAGCAGTACTTC
>TRBJ2-1|TRBV30|NA|TRBD1
CACATGTGINEQFF
TGTGCCTGTGCTACCGGGACAGGGATCAATGAGCAGTTCTTC
>TRBJ1-1|TRBV6-2/TRBV6-3|NA|NA
CASSFRGQNTEAFF
TGTGCCAGCAGTTTCAGGGGTCAGAACACTGAAGCTTTCTTT
>TRBJ2-1|TRBV5-1|NA|NA
CASRWAGDYNEQFF
TGCGCCAGCAGGTGGGCAGGGGACTACAATGAGCAGTTCTTC
>TRBJ2-2|TRBV12-3/TRBV12-4|NA|NA
CASSLRGELFF
TGTGCCAGCAGTTTACGCGGGGAGCTGTTTTTT
>TRBJ2-1|TRBV13|NA|NA
CASSLGESSVYNEQFF
TGTGCCAGCAGCTTAGGCGAGAGTTCCGTCTACAATGAGCAGTTCTTC
>TRBJ2-1|TRBV27|NA|NA
CASSLARGIEQFF
TGTGCCAGCAGTCTAGCCAGGGGCATTGAGCAGTTCTTC
>TRBJ2-7|TRBV29-1|NA|NA
CSVGPRDGTYEQYF
TGCAGCGTTGGCCCCAGAGACGGGACCTACGAGCAGTACTTC
>TRBJ1-1|TRBV7-2|NA|TRBD1
CASSTQGAYTEAFF
TGTGCCAGCAGCACACAGGGGGCGTACACTGAAGCTTTCTTT
>TRBJ2-1|TRBV10-3|NA|TRBD2
CAIRASGTSGGLSYNEQFF
TGTGCCATCAGGGCCTCCGGGACTAGCGGGGGGCTATCCTACAATGAGCAGTTCTTC
>TRBJ2-1|TRBV7-9|NA|TRBD2
CASSSRGLAGEVEQFF
TGTGCCAGCAGCTCTAGAGGACTAGCGGGAGAGGTTGAGCAGTTCTTC
>TRBJ2-7|TRBV5-1|NA|TRBD2
CASSLGQVFAGGGYEQYF
TGCGCCAGCAGCTTGGGCCAGGTTTTCGCGGGAGGAGGATACGAGCAGTACTTC
>TRBJ1-2|TRBV7-9|NA|NA
CASSLVRPGGDGYTF
TGTGCCAGCAGCTTAGTGCGCCCCGGCGGCGATGGCTACACCTTC
>TRBJ1-2|TRBV4-3|NA|TRBD1
CASSQFFRTGRYGYTF
TGCGCCAGCAGCCAGTTTTTTCGGACAGGGCGGTATGGCTACACCTTC
>TRBJ1-1|TRBV6-6|NA|NA
CASSYEGSMNTEAFF
TGTGCCAGCAGTTATGAGGGTTCAATGAACACTGAAGCTTTCTTT
>TRBJ2-1|TRBV4-1|NA|NA
CASSQFSGMGNEQFF
TGCGCCAGCAGCCAATTTTCCGGGATGGGAAATGAGCAGTTCTTC
>TRBJ2-3|TRBV27|NA|NA
CASSLSRSADTQYF
TGTGCCAGCAGTTTAAGTCGTAGCGCAGATACGCAGTATTTT
>TRBJ2-7|TRBV5-1|NA|TRBD2
CASSPSGGLPYEQYF
TGCGCCAGCTCCCCTAGCGGGGGCCTTCCCTACGAGCAGTACTTC
>TRBJ2-5|TRBV7-6|NA|TRBD1
CASSLDPDRGWETQYF
TGTGCCAGCAGCTTAGATCCGGACAGGGGGTGGGAGACCCAGTACTTC
>TRBJ2-7|TRBV5-6|NA|NA
CASSLSGWSSYEQYF
TGTGCCAGCAGCTTGTCCGGGTGGAGCTCCTACGAGCAGTACTTC
>TRBJ1-4|TRBV7-2|once|NA
CASSLTGSSNEKLFF
TGTGCCAGCAGCTTAACGGGTAGCAGTAATGAAAAACTGTTTTTT
>TRBJ2-7|TRBV6-6|NA|TRBD2
CASSYGREGKVKYF
TGTGCCAGCAGTTACGGGCGGGAGGGTAAAGTGAAGTACTTC
>TRBJ1-2|TRBV5-4|NA|NA
CASSTGTRYGYTF
TGTGCCAGCAGTACCGGGACAAGGTATGGCTACACCTTC
>TRBJ2-3|TRBV4-3|NA|TRBD2
CASSQGRGGATDTQYF
TGCGCCAGCAGCCAAGGACGGGGGGGGGCTACAGATACGCAGTATTTT
>TRBJ1-1|TRBV10-1|NA|TRBD1
CASSEGRGPLNTEAFF
TGCGCCAGCAGTGAGGGCAGGGGGCCGTTGAACACTGAAGCTTTCTTT
>TRBJ1-1|TRBV4-1|NA|NA
CASSPGVEAFF
TGCGCCAGCAGCCCGGGGGTAGAAGCTTTCTTT
>TRBJ1-5|TRBV6-1|NA|TRBD1
CASSEQGAYQPQHF
TGTGCCAGCAGTGAACAGGGGGCATATCAGCCCCAGCATTTT
>TRBJ1-2|TRBV6-1|NA|NA
CASSEVPVKGYTF
TGTGCCAGCAGTGAAGTGCCAGTAAAAGGCTACACCTTC
>TRBJ1-1|TRBV6-2/TRBV6-3|NA|TRBD1
CASSYHDAGGKAFF
TGTGCCAGCAGTTACCACGACGCAGGGGGGAAAGCTTTCTTT
>TRBJ2-3|TRBV10-3|NA|NA
CAIGLATDTQYF
TGTGCCATCGGTCTAGCCACAGATACGCAGTATTTT
>TRBJ1-1|TRBV19|NA|TRBD1
CASSKTQGLGTEAFF
TGTGCCAGTAGTAAAACACAGGGGTTAGGGACTGAAGCTTTCTTT
>TRBJ1-5|TRBV19|NA|NA
CASTKYGRRFDQPQHF
TGTGCCAGTACCAAGTACGGGAGACGGTTTGATCAGCCCCAGCATTTT
>TRBJ2-5|TRBV29-1|once|TRBD1
CSLGQRQETQYF
TGCAGCCTGGGACAGCGCCAAGAGACCCAGTACTTC
>TRBJ2-7|TRBV6-5|NA|TRBD1
CASSYSTGGREQYF
TGTGCCAGCAGTTACTCGACAGGGGGCCGCGAGCAGTACTTC
>TRBJ1-6|TRBV27|NA|TRBD1
CASTTMGTVYSPLHF
TGTGCCAGCACTACAATGGGGACAGTTTATTCACCCCTCCACTTT
>TRBJ2-5|TRBV7-9|NA|NA
CASSLSGETQYF
TGTGCCAGCAGCCTCTCGGGGGAGACCCAGTACTTC
>TRBJ2-1|TRBV19|NA|NA
CAIGGRNYNEQFF
TGTGCCATCGGTGGGAGAAACTACAATGAGCAGTTCTTC
>TRBJ2-2|TRBV5-6|NA|NA
CASSVGGRNTGELFF
TGTGCCAGCAGTGTGGGGGGAAGGAACACCGGGGAGCTGTTTTTT
>TRBJ2-7|TRBV2|NA|TRBD2
CASSVQRGAAYEQYF
TGTGCCAGCAGTGTTCAGCGGGGGGCCGCCTACGAGCAGTACTTC
>TRBJ2-5|TRBV9|NA|TRBD1
CASSSGQGQETQYF
TGTGCCAGCAGCTCTGGACAGGGCCAAGAGACCCAGTACTTC
>TRBJ1-2|TRBV5-8|NA|NA
CASSSGTLRGRYGYTF
TGTGCCAGCAGCTCCGGGACACTCCGAGGCCGCTATGGCTACACCTTC
>TRBJ1-3|TRBV20-1|NA|NA
CSASPRDRGPDSGNTIYF
TGCAGTGCTAGTCCCAGGGATAGGGGCCCTGACTCTGGAAACACCATATATTTT
>TRBJ2-7|TRBV11-2|NA|TRBD1
CASSRQGADEQYF
TGTGCCAGCAGCCGACAGGGGGCGGACGAGCAGTACTTC
>TRBJ1-1|TRBV5-6|NA|TRBD1
CASSPGTANTEAFF
TGTGCCAGCAGCCCCGGGACAGCGAACACTGAAGCTTTCTTT
>TRBJ2-3|TRBV7-8|NA|TRBD1
CASSYRLDRDPSNTQYF
TGTGCCAGCAGTTATCGTCTTGACAGGGACCCCTCCAATACGCAGTATTTT
>TRBJ2-1|TRBV7-7|NA|TRBD2
CASSFTSGGARDEQFF
TGTGCTAGCAGCTTTACAAGCGGGGGGGCCAGGGATGAGCAGTTCTTC
>TRBJ1-1|TRBV14|NA|NA
CASSSRFLRAEPGTEAFF
TGTGCCAGCAGCTCCCGTTTTTTGAGGGCAGAACCGGGGACTGAAGCTTTCTTT
>TRBJ1-1|TRBV7-9|NA|NA
CASSLEASREAFF
TGTGCCAGCAGCTTGGAGGCGAGTAGGGAGGCTTTCTTT